The 16 T cell receptor beta chains below come from one sample, sequenced in a study of T cell clonality in common variable immunodeficiency. Using immunoSEQ multiplex PCR, the repertoire was profiled, and TCRdb retains in-frame clones only, with some absent. Singletons are absent from the sample, which has around 55,000 clones. The sequenced sample consisted of peripheral blood mononuclear cells. The receptors originated from a person aged 18 to 75 in good health.

This clone was counted many times. The missing CDR3 end, 3 residues past where the read stops, is filled in from the germline J gene. V gene TRBV29-1 combines with J gene TRBJ2-1, with D uncertain. This CDR3 contains 13 residues. V was pared by 7 bases and J by 0 bases, with 10 bases between. From germline, CDR1 is SQVTM and CDR2 ANQGSEA. The sequenced part of the CDR3 DNA is TGCAGCGCCACCCAGAGCTCCTACAATGAG. Its protein is CSATQSSYNE. The full-length CDR3 reads as CSATQSSYNEQFF.

There are many counts of this clone. The observed sequence ends 3 residues before the CDR3 terminus, with the missing tail filled in from the germline J gene. V gene TRBV2 combines with J gene TRBJ1-2; 10 bases line up with TRBD1. The CDR3 loop spans 13 amino acids. Per the germline V gene, CDR1 is SNHLY and CDR2 is FYNNEI. The CDR3 spells CASSRQGAEGYTF. The sequenced CDR3 bases are TGTGCCAGCAGTCGACAGGGGGCGGAGGGC.

This clone was seen at least ten times. CDR3 residues: CASSFRMRTGELFF. The DNA read from the CDR3 is TGTGCCAGCAGCTTCAGGATGAGAACCGGGGAG. This chain links TRBV5-6 with TRBJ2-2, with D hard to call. The CDR3 end falls 3 residues outside the read, so it is completed with the germline J gene. V was clipped by 2 bases and J by 5 bases, with 10 bases between them. The CDR3 is 14 amino acids. CDR1 is SGHDT and CDR2 is YYEEEE in the germline V gene.

This clone has ten or more counts. The read ends 3 residues shy of where the CDR3 ends; the end is completed using the germline J gene. V gene TRBV5-4 combines with J gene TRBJ2-3, with TRBD2 matching over 8 bases. CDR1 and CDR2 (germline): SGHNT, YYREEE (reference sequence). The CDR3 totals 15 residues. The junction had 3 bases not matched to a gene; V was cut back by 0 bases and J by 3 bases. The CDR3 region is CASSLEAGETDTQYF. CDR3 bases read: TGTGCCAGCAGCTTGGAAGCGGGAGAGACAGATACG.

This clone has at least ten counts. The observed sequence ends 3 residues before the CDR3 terminus, with the missing tail filled in from the germline J gene. The rearrangement joins TRBV5-1 to TRBJ2-3; the D gene is possibly TRBD1 (5 bases). Trimming took 2 bases from V and 3 from J, leaving 10 bases between them. The CDR3 covers 14 residues. In germline, CDR1 is SGHRS, CDR2 YFSETQ. The covered CDR3 bases are TGCGCCAGCAGCTTTAGCAGGGAAACAGATACG. It is translated as CASSFSRETDT. The complete CDR3 protein is CASSFSRETDTQYF.

This clone was seen ten or more times. The missing CDR3 end, 3 residues past where the read stops, is filled in from the germline J gene. The genes are TRBV30 and TRBJ2-3, with D maybe TRBD1 (5 bases). V was pared by 4 bases and J by 4 bases, with 18 bases between. Germline CDR1 GTSNPN, CDR2 SVGIG (reference sequence). The CDR3 is 15 residues long. Partial CDR3 DNA: TGTGCCTGGAAGAAACAGGATAACTCGGCAGATACG. It codes for CAWKKQDNSADT. From start to end, the CDR3 is CAWKKQDNSADTQYF.

This clone was seen repeatedly, ten times or more. The CDR3 end falls 3 residues outside the read, so it is completed with the germline J gene. This rearrangement joins TRBV28 to TRBJ2-5, with D perhaps TRBD2 (7 bases). CDR1 and CDR2 (germline): MDHEN, SYDVKM. V was clipped by 7 bases and J by 5 bases, with 17 bases between them. The CDR3 extends over 14 amino acids. CDR3 in amino acids: CASTNTGRGETQYF. The CDR3 DNA, read in part, is TGTGCCAGCACTAACACAGGGAGGGGGGAGACC. The variable domain in full, completed from reference TRBV28 and TRBJ2-5, reads DVKVTQSSRYLVKRTGEKVFLECVQDMDHENMFWYRQDPGLGLRLIYFSYDVKMKEKGDIPEGYSVSREKKERFSLILESASTNQTSMYLCASTNTGRGETQYFGPGTRLLVL.

On this clone: The sequence runs out 3 residues before the end of the CDR3; the remainder is reconstructed from the germline J gene. The J gene is TRBJ1-6, the V gene TRBV7-2; D unclear. The V and J ends lost 0 bases and 10 bases respectively, with 4 bases between them. Germline lookup yields CDR1 SGHTA and CDR2 FQGNSA. The CDR3 has 12 residues. CDR3 bases read: TGTGCCAGCAGCTTAGCACTATCACCC. Its translation: CASSLALSP. The whole CDR3 protein reads CASSLALSPLHF.

This clone has ten or more counts. The read comes to an end 3 residues before the CDR3 does, leaving the germline J gene to fill in the end. This sequence joins TRBV11-2 and TRBJ1-1, with 8 positions matching TRBD1. V trimming: 5 bases; J trimming: 4 bases; junction bases outside the gene matches: 6. The CDR3 contains 14 residues. Germline V gives CDR1 SGHAT, CDR2 FQNNGV. The CDR3 bases that were read are TGTGCCAGCAGCCCCCAGGGGGCGGGCACTGAA. It yields the protein CASSPQGAGTE. The complete CDR3 sequence is CASSPQGAGTEAFF.

This clone was seen at least ten times. The observed sequence ends 3 residues before the CDR3 terminus, with the missing tail filled in from the germline J gene. V usage is TRBV5-1 and J usage is TRBJ1-1, with a tentative D call TRBD1 (5 bases). CDR1 is SGHRS and CDR2 is YFSETQ in the germline V gene. The CDR3 spans 17 residues. The V end was cut by 5 bases, the J end by 1 base, with 21 bases between. The covered CDR3 bases are TGCGCCAGCAGGACCAGGACGACTCAGGGCCGGAACACTGAA. It is translated as CASRTRTTQGRNTE. The full CDR3 protein reads CASRTRTTQGRNTEAFF.

The table lists this clone with many counts. The read ends 3 residues before the CDR3 terminus; that terminus is restored from the germline J gene. The chain links TRBV20-1 to TRBJ2-3, with 9 bases lining up with TRBD2. This CDR3 spans 14 amino acids. Germline V gene sequence: CDR1 DFQATT, CDR2 SNEGSKA (reference sequence). Incomplete CDR3 DNA: TGCAGCCCTCGGGGCGCGGGGGGGAAAGATACG. It is translated as CSPRGAGGKDT. The complete CDR3 reads CSPRGAGGKDTQYF.

As concerns this clone: Just one base apart from a much larger clone, this may be a read error. Read coverage stops 3 residues before the CDR3 terminus; the germline J gene supplies the remainder. Different DNA sequences within this sample yield the same CDR3. This chain links TRBV2 with TRBJ1-3, with 10 bases that match TRBD1. This CDR3 is 16 amino acids long. The V gene's germline CDR1 is SNHLY and CDR2 FYNNEI. The CDR3 bases that were read are TGTGCCAGCAGCGACCAAGACAGGGGGCCAGGAAACACG. This gives the protein CASSDQDRGPGNT. The CDR3, in full, reads CASSDQDRGPGNTIYF. The full variable domain, in which reference TRBV2 and TRBJ1-3 provide the parts outside the CDR3, is EPEVTQTPSHQVTQMGQEVILRCVPISNHLYFYWYRQILGQKVEFLVSFYNNEISEKSEIFDDQFSVERPDGSNFTLKIRSTKLEDSAMYFCASSDQDRGPGNTIYFGEGSWLTVV.

The sample holds a few counts of this clone. The sequenced fragment ends 3 residues before the CDR3 boundary, so the rest is inferred from the germline J gene. The J gene is TRBJ1-2, the V gene TRBV18, with D possibly TRBD1 on 5 matching bases. The CDR3 length is 17 residues. The V gene's germline CDR1 is KGHSH and CDR2 LQKENI. The sequenced part of the CDR3 DNA is TGTGCCAGCTCACCACTTTCCGGGATCTCGAGGGGAGATACC. Translating it yields CASSPLSGISRGDT. The complete CDR3 protein is CASSPLSGISRGDTYTF.

This clone has at least ten counts. The read gets to within 3 residues of the CDR3 end, and the germline J gene fills in the rest. The chain uses TRBV30 and TRBJ1-2; D may be TRBD1 (6 bases). Germline loops: CDR1 GTSNPN, CDR2 SVGIG (reference sequence). The CDR3 extends over 12 amino acids. CDR3 amino acids: CAWSQGRWGYTF. The covered CDR3 bases are TGTGCCTGGTCCCAGGGGAGGTGGGGC.

This clone occurred many times. The observed sequence ends 3 residues before the CDR3 terminus, with the missing tail filled in from the germline J gene. This chain uses TRBV5-1 with TRBJ1-1, with D unresolved. Trimming cost V 1 base and J 1 base, with 14 bases left between them. CDR1 and CDR2 from the germline V gene are SGHRS and YFSETQ. The CDR3 is made up of 16 amino acids. CDR3 protein: CASSLTARQANTEAFF. CDR3 DNA, as far as it was read: TGCGCCAGCAGCTTGACGGCTCGGCAGGCGAACACTGAA.

This clone came up many times. This chain's CDR3 is CASSFSQGGEQYF. The sequenced CDR3 bases are TGTGCCAGCTCGTTCTCTCAGGGTGGCGAG. The chain joins TRBV18 to TRBJ2-7; D possibly corresponds to TRBD1 (5 bases). The CDR3 end is not reached by the read, which stops 3 residues before it; the germline J gene fills it in. The CDR3 totals 13 residues. Trimming stripped 6 bases from V and 6 bases from J, with 15 bases between. Germline-derived CDR1 and CDR2 are KGHSH and LQKENI.